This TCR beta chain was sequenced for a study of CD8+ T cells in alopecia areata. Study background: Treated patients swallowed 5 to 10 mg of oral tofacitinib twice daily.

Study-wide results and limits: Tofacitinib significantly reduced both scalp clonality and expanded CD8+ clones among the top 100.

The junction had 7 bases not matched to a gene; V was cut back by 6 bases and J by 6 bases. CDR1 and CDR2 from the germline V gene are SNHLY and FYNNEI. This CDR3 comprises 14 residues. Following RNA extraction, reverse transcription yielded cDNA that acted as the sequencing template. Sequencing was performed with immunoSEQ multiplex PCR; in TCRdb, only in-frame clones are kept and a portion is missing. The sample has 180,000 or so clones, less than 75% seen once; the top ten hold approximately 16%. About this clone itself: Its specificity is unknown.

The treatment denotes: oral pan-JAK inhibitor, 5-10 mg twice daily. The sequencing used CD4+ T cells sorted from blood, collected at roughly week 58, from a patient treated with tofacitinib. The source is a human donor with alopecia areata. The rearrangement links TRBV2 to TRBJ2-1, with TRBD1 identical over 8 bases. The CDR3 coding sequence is TGTGCCAGCAGCCGGACAGGGAATTTCAATGAGCAGTTCTTC. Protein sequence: CASSRTGNFNEQFF.